Given below is one T cell receptor (beta chain) in context. This clonotype was picked up a small number of times. The specificity of this receptor is unknown. No clone much larger than this one lies a single base away; base qualities are absent. This sample was included in a study of T-cell memory formation after mild COVID-19 (dated by TCRdb to 2020 to 2022). Study-wide context: TCR sequence clusters from the two donors were found to be largely donor specific. T-cell clones expanding and contracting after mild COVID-19 in a couple of donors were tracked by longitudinal TCRalpha and TCRbeta repertoire sequencing. Two young, previously healthy adult volunteers, one female and one male, were included in the cohort. Study-wide conclusions, independent of this receptor: Clones that contracted from day 15 to 85 showed balanced CD4/CD8 phenotypes, whereas a second wave of clones that expanded from day 15 to 37 leaned towards CD4+. Only a couple of mild cases were covered by the study, and larger cohorts that include severe cases with pre-infection samples were considered necessary. Some responding clones were detected in pre-infection memory, which suggested that pre-existing cross-reactive memory T cells had joined the SARS-CoV-2 response. Contracting CD4+ clones turned up mainly in the CM and EM memory subsets, whereas EMRA was where CD8+ clones were enriched. The second-wave clones that peaked on day 37 were not confirmed to be SARS-CoV-2 specific.

CDR1 and CDR2 are drawn from the germline V gene: LGHNA, YNFKEQ. A distance of 9 bases separates the germline ends of V and J, which lose 1 base and 6 bases respectively. The CDR3 runs 14 amino acids, cysteine and phenylalanine included. The DNA shown is the 42-base CDR3, in frame from base 1. Ficoll-Paque density gradient centrifugation was the method used to isolate PBMCs. TCRdb records Illumina NovaSeq 6000 as the sequencer. TCRalpha and TCRbeta cDNA libraries were constructed by 5'RACE with constant-segment primers, with sample barcodes and unique molecular identifiers being introduced. RNA was extracted from every sample with Trizol reagent. Amplification of the libraries took two PCR steps, and the second step added a second sample barcode plus Illumina TruSeq adapters. Sequencing of libraries was performed on an Illumina NovaSeq with 2 x 150 bp paired-end reads. Under the source paper's analysis protocol: Demultiplexing of reads and collapsing into UMI-guided consensus sequences were performed with migec v1.2.7. Using mixcr v2.1.11, UMI consensuses were aligned to TRA and TRB V and J templates and then assembled into clonotypes. A clonotype was counted as expanded or contracted only if both edgeR and NoisET called the change significant, with noise models trained on biological replicates. For edgeR calls, a false discovery rate-adjusted p below 0.01 and a log2 fold-change threshold of 1 were applied. As an exploratory analysis of dynamics, max-normalized trajectories of the 1000 most abundant clonotypes were examined by PCA with hierarchical clustering. Each responding clone was given a CD4 or CD8 phenotype based on the CD4+ and CD8+ repertoires, which had been sequenced separately. TCRdb applied fastp at Q25 and MiXCR to the public reads, then kept only in-frame beta chains. Rows with a matching CDR3 protein are joined into one entry that keeps the most common DNA and genes. The V and J calls shown here were made by TCRdb, not taken from the authors' results. The sample yields 550,000 to 700,000 distinct CDR3 sequences; roughly 18% were counted once. The top ten constitute about 11% of the sample.

This receptor was obtained from an adult woman who had mild COVID-19 (a few samples of this study predate the infection). The sample titles of this study are shuffled in the database, so cell type and time point are left out; the donor was told from shared clones. The source material was PBMCs or a T cell subset sorted from them (not recorded which). The chain is encoded by TRBV4-2 joined to TRBJ2-2; the D gene lacks a confident call. The CDR3 loop reads CASSQGTQPGELFF. The base sequence is TGTGCCAGCAGCCAAGGGACCCAGCCCGGGGAGCTGTTTTTT.